This T cell receptor (beta chain) comes out of a study of cytomegalovirus exposure and HLA in healthy donors. Study summary: Falling in the Caucasian-associated ancestry cluster were 81% of approximately 410 genotyped donors. Notes on the study in general: The records held CMV serostatus as the only immune exposure information. Analysis performed later found about 17,000 TCR beta sequences associated with HLA alleles at 0.05 false discovery rate. Previously analyzed data showed that most TCR beta V segments were productive at a frequency of about 87% or about 30%.

It was with 60 Vbeta and 13 Jbeta primers that the PCR ran. Sequenced by immunoSEQ multiplex PCR; TCRdb stores in-frame clones only, minus some. The table records over 130,000 clones, over 75% of them present only once. Between the trimmed V and J ends, which lost 1 base and 5 bases, there was a span of 17 bases. Germline V lookup: CDR1 SGHTA, CDR2 FQGNSA. The CDR3 loop spans 16 amino acids. This clone was recorded once. Its antigen is currently unknown. This clonotype was obtained from a middle-aged woman in good health and CMV-seronegative. The V gene is TRBV7-2, the J gene TRBJ2-5; D may be TRBD1 (5 bases). The specimen was PBMCs. The DNA of the CDR3 is TGTGCCAGCAGCTTAGGGTTGGGGCGATTTGCCGAGACCCAGTACTTC. The encoded protein is CASSLGLGRFAETQYF.